This T cell receptor beta chain was obtained from a study of beta chain features in type 1 diabetes. Study observations and caveats: Equally in patients and controls, shorter templates might have been favored by PCR.

This clone was recorded a few times. Its target is unknown. Reverse transcription of all isolated RNA meant that expressed TCRB transcripts were sequenced. Assay used: immunoSEQ multiplex PCR; TCRdb lists only in-frame clones, some missing. Of roughly 230,000 clones in the sample, over 9.5% were seen once. This TCR was recovered from a young woman in good health. The sample was naive CD4+ T cells from blood.

CDR3: CASSSGTGTTEHAEAFF. Here the CDR3 DNA reads TGTGCCAGCAGCTCAGGGACAGGCACCACTGAACACGCTGAAGCTTTCTTT. V and J are TRBV11-1 and TRBJ1-1, with 8 bases identical to TRBD1. V lost 4 bases and J lost 6; bases outside the gene matches: 16. This CDR3 comprises 17 residues. The germline V gene encodes CDR1 SGHAT and CDR2 FQDESV (reference sequence).